This TCR beta chain emerged from a study of T cell responses to AZD1222 COVID-19 vaccine. For the study at large: Investigators merged groups given second doses at roughly 4 or roughly 12 weeks. Study-wide results and caveats: Repertoire collection took place solely once the T cell response had peaked. The span of vaccine-associated CD4 TCRs extended across spike, with dominance at 160-218 and 743-854.

Concerning this clone: Its antigen is undetermined.

Data came from immunoSEQ multiplex PCR; TCRdb stores just in-frame clones and leaves some out. The data show some 150,000 clones, 85% to 95% seen once. This CDR3 has 17 residues. V gave up 3 bases and J gave up 8 bases, with 23 bases separating them. Germline CDR1 is SNHLY and CDR2 is FYNNEI. The source is an adult in good health. The sample in question was peripheral blood, obtained on day 0 of AZD1222 vaccination. The chain uses TRBV2 and TRBJ2-1; maybe TRBD1 (6 bases). The CDR3 DNA reads TGTGCCAGCAGTGAGGTCTTAGACAGGTTCCGAGTCTATGAGCAGTTCTTC. Protein sequence: CASSEVLDRFRVYEQFF. Full variable domain (missing parts from reference TRBV2 and TRBJ2-1): EPEVTQTPSHQVTQMGQEVILRCVPISNHLYFYWYRQILGQKVEFLVSFYNNEISEKSEIFDDQFSVERPDGSNFTLKIRSTKLEDSAMYFCASSEVLDRFRVYEQFFGPGTRLTVL.